The 9 T cell receptor beta chains below come from one sample, sequenced in a study of cytomegalovirus exposure and HLA in healthy donors. The PCR was carried out with 60 Vbeta primers and 13 Jbeta primers. Measured with immunoSEQ multiplex PCR; TCRdb has only the in-frame clones, and not every one. The top ten clones hold approximately 5% of a sample with 95,000 to 120,000 clones, about 77% of them seen once. Sequences were obtained from PBMCs. These receptors all come from a woman aged 25 to 39 in good health and CMV-seropositive.

The chain combines TRBV9 with TRBJ1-2; 7 bases map to TRBD1. Germline V gene lookup returns CDR1 SGDLS and CDR2 YYNGEE. This CDR3 has 14 amino acids. V lost 0 bases to trimming and J lost 4 bases; unmatched junction nucleotides: 3. Here the CDR3 reads CASSVGKGAYGYTF. The CDR3, as DNA: TGTGCCAGCAGCGTAGGGAAGGGGGCCTATGGCTACACCTTC. The entire variable domain, with the rest obtained from reference TRBV9 and TRBJ1-2, is as follows: DSGVTQTPKHLITATGQRVTLRCSPRSGDLSVYWYQQSLDQGLQFLIQYYNGEERAKGNILERFSAQQFPDLHSELNLSSLELGDSALYFCASSVGKGAYGYTFGSGTRLTVV.

CDR3 sequence: CASSRSGQVSGNTIYF. The CDR3 DNA is TGTGCCAGCAGCCGTTCCGGACAGGTCTCTGGAAACACCATATATTTT. The gene calls are TRBV7-9 and TRBJ1-3; 7 nucleotides match TRBD1. CDR1 and CDR2 from the germline V gene are SEHNR and FQNEAQ (reference sequence). The CDR3 totals 16 residues. V trimming: 5 bases; J trimming: 0 bases; junction bases outside the gene matches: 7.

The rearrangement links TRBV7-2 to TRBJ1-1; 7 positions agree with TRBD1. The V gene's germline CDR1 is SGHTA and CDR2 FQGNSA. J lost 3 bases, V lost 5 bases, and 9 bases had no gene match. This CDR3 has 15 residues. CDR3 nucleotide sequence: TGTGCCAGCAGCCTTGGGGACAGAGGCCACACTGAAGCTTTCTTT. This sequence encodes CASSLGDRGHTEAFF.

The sample holds a few counts of this clone. The rearrangement links TRBV7-2 to TRBJ2-3; TRBD2 matches 7 bases. Germline CDR1 and CDR2: SGHTA and FQGNSA. The J segment lost 6 bases and the V segment lost 5 bases, leaving 8 bases of the junction unmatched. The CDR3 loop spans 14 amino acids. CDR3 sequence reads: CASSLWGGSDTQYF. CDR3 nucleotides: TGTGCCAGCAGCCTTTGGGGCGGGAGTGATACGCAGTATTTT.

This clone was found a few times. CDR3 in DNA: TGTGCCAGCAGCTTGACAGGGGGCACTGAAGCTTTCTTT. Protein sequence: CASSLTGGTEAFF. The V gene is TRBV7-9, the J gene TRBJ1-1, with 9 bases identical to TRBD1. Losses at the gene ends were 3 bases for V and 4 bases for J; bases not matched to a gene: 0. CDR1 is SEHNR, CDR2 FQNEAQ, per germline (reference sequence). This CDR3 is built from 13 residues.

This clone was observed a few times. The rearrangement uses TRBV6-5 and TRBJ1-2; 10 bases are shared with TRBD1. Germline assignment: CDR1 MNHEY and CDR2 SVGAGI. This CDR3 region has 14 residues. V was clipped by 5 bases and J by 8 bases; unmatched bases: 8. CDR3 sequence: CASSPGTGVRGYTF. As DNA, the CDR3 is TGTGCCAGCAGTCCCGGGACAGGGGTTCGGGGCTACACCTTC.

The chain recombines TRBV11-3 with TRBJ2-5; 7 nucleotides match TRBD2. The length of the CDR3 is 15 residues. Germline values: CDR1 SGHNT, CDR2 YENEEA. With 5 bases clipped from V and 5 bases from J, the junction kept 11 bases outside the gene matches. The DNA for the CDR3 is TGTGCCAGCAGCGCCGGGACTATCGGAATGGAGACCCAGTACTTC. This gives the protein CASSAGTIGMETQYF.

The chain joins TRBV14 to TRBJ2-1, with D uncertain. The CDR3 spans 12 residues. From germline, CDR1 is SGHDN and CDR2 FVKESK. V was cut by 1 base and J by 9 bases, with 7 bases left in between. CDR3 sequence (DNA): TGTGCCAGCAGCCAAGTGAGTGCTGAGCAGTTCTTC. It is translated as CASSQVSAEQFF.

The genes are TRBV19 and TRBJ1-4, with 12 bases fitting TRBD1. CDR3 length equals 18 residues. The trim removed 5 bases at V and 6 bases at J, leaving 13 bases unmatched. CDR1 and CDR2 (germline): LNHDA, SQIVND (reference sequence). CDR3 DNA sequence: TGTGCCAGTAGTCGGGACAGGGGGCTTTTCGCTGAAGATGAAAAACTGTTTTTT. Translation gives CASSRDRGLFAEDEKLFF.